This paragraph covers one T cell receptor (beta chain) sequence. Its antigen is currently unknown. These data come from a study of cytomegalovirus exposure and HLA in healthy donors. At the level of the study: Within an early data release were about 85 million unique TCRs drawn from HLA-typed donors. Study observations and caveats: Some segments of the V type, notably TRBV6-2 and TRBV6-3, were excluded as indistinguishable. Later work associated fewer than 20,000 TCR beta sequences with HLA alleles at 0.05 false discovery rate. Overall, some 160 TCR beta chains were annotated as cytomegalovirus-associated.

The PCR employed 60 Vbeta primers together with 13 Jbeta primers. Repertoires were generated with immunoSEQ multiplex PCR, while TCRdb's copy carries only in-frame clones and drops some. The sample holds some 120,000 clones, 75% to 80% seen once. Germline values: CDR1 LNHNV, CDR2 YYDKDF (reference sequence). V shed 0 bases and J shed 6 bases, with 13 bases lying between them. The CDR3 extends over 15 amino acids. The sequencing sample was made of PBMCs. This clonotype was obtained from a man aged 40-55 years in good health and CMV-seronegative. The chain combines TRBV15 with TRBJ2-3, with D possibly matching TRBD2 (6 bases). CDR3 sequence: CATSRERDRMDTQYF. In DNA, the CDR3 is TGTGCCACCAGCAGAGAGCGGGACCGGATGGATACGCAGTATTTT. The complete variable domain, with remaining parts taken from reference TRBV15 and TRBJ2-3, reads DAMVIQNPRYQVTQFGKPVTLSCSQTLNHNVMYWYQQKSSQAPKLLFHYYDKDFNNEADTPDNFQSRRPNTSFCFLDIRSPGLGDTAMYLCATSRERDRMDTQYFGPGTRLTVL.